This passage covers 4 T cell receptor beta chains from one sample sequenced in a study of T cell responses to AZD1222 COVID-19 vaccine. The method was immunoSEQ multiplex PCR; TCRdb's version includes in-frame clones alone and lacks a portion of them. Of approximately 110,000 clones listed, about 95% were seen once; the top ten hold around 2%. The starting material was peripheral blood, obtained on day 0 of AZD1222 vaccination. The receptors derive from an adult in good health.

This chain connects TRBV9 to TRBJ2-3; 9 nucleotides match TRBD2. The ends lost 3 bases at V and 2 bases at J; junction bases unmatched: 7. The CDR3 consists of 16 residues. CDR1 is SGDLS, CDR2 YYNGEE, per germline. The CDR3 bases are TGTGCCAGCAGCGAGCAGACTAGCGGAATCACAGATACGCAGTATTTT. It translates to CASSEQTSGITDTQYF.

V and J are TRBV11-3 and TRBJ1-2; D is perhaps TRBD1 (6 bases). This CDR3 region has 15 residues. CDR1 SGHNT and CDR2 YENEEA come from the germline V gene. With 0 bases removed from V and 3 bases from J, the gap between germline ends came to 11 bases. In nucleotides, the CDR3 is TGTGCCAGCAGCTTAGATGGACAGACCCACTATGGCTACACCTTC. This codes for CASSLDGQTHYGYTF.

The chain combines TRBV6-2 or TRBV6-3 with TRBJ1-2, with D tentatively TRBD1 (6 bases). The CDR3 extends over 17 amino acids. CDR1 is MNHEY, CDR2 SVGEGT, per germline. The V end lost 6 bases, the J end lost 3 bases, and 23 bases lay between the germline ends. In DNA form, the CDR3 reads TGTGCCAGCAGCCTCTTAGGGGGAGCAGGCCTCGACTATGGCTACACCTTC. It codes for CASSLLGGAGLDYGYTF.

The V call is TRBV21-1, the J call TRBJ1-2; the table's D call, TRBD1, was not checked against the DNA. TRBV21-1 has pseudogene status. This CDR3 spans 18 amino acids. The CDR3 is CASKPFRDRARYNYGYTF. Here the CDR3 DNA reads TGTGCCAGCAAACCCTTCCGGGACAGAGCACGGTATAACTATGGCTACACCTTC.